Described below is a single TCR beta chain sequence and its context. As yet, its antigen is unknown. CD4 enrichment then naive enrichment separated naive from memory CD4+ cells. This sample stems from a study of CD4 T cells in relation to SARS-CoV-2 and coronaviruses. Background on the study: ViraFEST: approximately 10-day antigen culture of PBMCs, then TCR beta CDR3 sequencing. Notes on the study in general: Each donor contributed either pre-pandemic or post-infection samples, not both.

This table comes from immunoSEQ multiplex PCR, and its TCRdb copy is limited to in-frame clones, with some not included. The repertoire holds about 41,000 clones, roughly 85% seen once, with roughly 4.7% in the top ten. The germline V gene encodes CDR1 MDHEN and CDR2 SYDVKM. The CDR3 runs to 16 residues. Losses at the gene ends were 2 bases for V and 4 bases for J; bases not matched to a gene: 7. What was sequenced was naive CD4+ T cells from PBMCs, cultured in vitro. The subset here: naive CD4+ T cells isolated by negative enrichment. V is TRBV28 and J is TRBJ2-1, with TRBD2 identical over 8 bases. This receptor was taken from an adult with COVID-19. The CDR3 here is CASSLPRTSSYNEQFF. As DNA, the CDR3 is TGTGCCAGCAGTTTACCCCGGACTAGCAGTTACAATGAGCAGTTCTTC.